The T cell receptor (beta chain) described here comes from a study of blood T cell repertoires in COVID-19. Study overall: Samples taken during acute and convalescent COVID-19 were collected in the United States, Italy and Spain. T cells, B-cell-depleted T cells, or PBMCs provided the cDNA or gDNA that served as material.

The study drew participants aged about 18 to 89 years from fewer than 30 US areas. The study counted Cohort 3 donors as recovered given two negative PCRs, clearance, or symptom resolution. The protocol was immunoSEQ multiplex PCR, while the TCRdb copy is restricted to in-frame clones and leaves out a portion. The table has roughly 250,000 clones, about 93% seen once. J lost 9 bases, V lost 3 bases, and 11 bases had no gene match. Looked up from germline, CDR1 is KGHSH and CDR2 is LQKENI. CDR3 size: 16 residues. The clonotype was recovered from a woman aged 18-30 years who had recovered from COVID-19. This rearrangement joins TRBV18 to TRBJ2-1, with 10 nucleotides matching TRBD1. The source material was PBMCs or T cells enriched from blood (not recorded which). This chain's CDR3 is CASSPPGQGTVGEQFF. For the CDR3, the DNA is TGTGCCAGCTCACCGCCGGGACAGGGGACGGTCGGTGAGCAGTTCTTC. The whole variable domain, filled in from reference TRBV18 and TRBJ2-1, reads NAGVMQNPRHLVRRRGQEARLRCSPMKGHSHVYWYRQLPEEGLKFMVYLQKENIIDESGMPKERFSAEFPKEGPSILRIQQVVRGDSAAYFCASSPPGQGTVGEQFFGPGTRLTVL.